The 28 T cell receptor beta chains listed next were all sequenced from one sample in a study of blood T cell repertoires in COVID-19. Only in-frame clones appear in the TCRdb table, and some are missing; sequencing was by immunoSEQ multiplex PCR. This sample has around 140,000 clones, with about nine tenths found just once. Material for sequencing was PBMCs or T cells enriched from blood (not recorded which). All receptors come from a woman aged 40 to 50 who had been exposed to COVID-19.

The chain couples TRBV9 to TRBJ2-6; 7 bases align to TRBD1. Per germline, CDR1 SGDLS and CDR2 YYNGEE. This CDR3 comprises 19 residues. V shed 2 bases and J 2 bases; nucleotides not matched to a gene: 13. The CDR3 reads CASSVVPGQPFAGANVLTF. CDR3 DNA sequence: TGTGCCAGCAGCGTTGTTCCGGGACAGCCCTTCGCTGGGGCCAACGTCCTGACTTTC.

V is TRBV27 and J is TRBJ1-1; 10 bases align to TRBD1. Germline CDR1 is MNHEY and CDR2 is SMNVEV (reference sequence). The CDR3 consists of 14 residues. V gave up 7 bases and J gave up 6 bases; unmatched junction bases: 8. The DNA for the CDR3 is TGTGCCAGCACACGACAGGGGGCTTTGGCTGAAGCTTTCTTT. This gives the protein CASTRQGALAEAFF.

This chain links TRBV27 with TRBJ1-2; 10 nucleotides match TRBD1. CDR3 length: 18 amino acids. The trim removed 5 bases at V and 6 bases at J, leaving 18 bases unmatched. Germline assignment: CDR1 MNHEY and CDR2 SMNVEV (reference sequence). CDR3 protein: CASSPSTGGAIGWNGYTF. As DNA, the CDR3 is TGTGCCAGCAGTCCCTCGACAGGGGGCGCGATCGGTTGGAATGGCTACACCTTC.

The chain couples TRBV6-1 to TRBJ1-1; no reliable D call. The germline V gene has CDR1 MNHNS and CDR2 SASEGT. The V and J ends lost 3 bases and 10 bases respectively, with 15 bases between them. There are 13 residues in the CDR3. CDR3 DNA sequence: TGTGCCAGCAGTGAGGTAGATCGCGATGTAGCTTTCTTT. It encodes CASSEVDRDVAFF.

The rearrangement joins TRBV19 to TRBJ2-1, with 9 bases identical to TRBD2. The ends lost 3 bases at V and 4 bases at J; junction bases unmatched: 7. Germline V lookup: CDR1 LNHDA, CDR2 SQIVND (reference sequence). CDR3 length equals 16 residues. The CDR3 here is CASSMVAGEIYNEQFF. For the CDR3, the DNA is TGTGCCAGTAGTATGGTAGCGGGAGAGATTTACAATGAGCAGTTCTTC.

This clone came up once. This chain connects TRBV19 to TRBJ1-5, with 12 bases matching TRBD1. This CDR3 has 13 residues. V shed 6 bases, J shed 8 bases, and the junction held 2 bases outside the gene matches. Germline lookup yields CDR1 LNHDA and CDR2 SQIVND (reference sequence). Here the CDR3 DNA reads TGTGCCAGTAGCGGGACAGGGGGCAAGCCCCAGCATTTT. Translation: CASSGTGGKPQHF.

The rearrangement joins TRBV27 to TRBJ2-7; no clear D gene. V lost 2 bases to trimming and J lost 3 bases, with 8 bases between them. Looked up from germline, CDR1 is MNHEY and CDR2 is SMNVEV (reference sequence). The CDR3 loop spans 13 amino acids. DNA for the CDR3: TGTGCCAGCAGTTTAGCGTACCACTACGAGCAGTACTTC. It specifies CASSLAYHYEQYF.

The chain carries TRBV3-1 (or the pseudogene TRBV3-2) and TRBJ1-1, with D tentatively TRBD1 (6 bases). In germline, CDR1 is LGHDT, CDR2 YNNKEL (reference sequence). This CDR3 is built from 15 residues. The V end was cut by 0 bases, the J end by 3 bases, with 11 bases between. In DNA form, the CDR3 reads TGTGCCAGCAGCCAAGAGAGGGGGAGGGACACTGAAGCTTTCTTT. Protein product: CASSQERGRDTEAFF.

This clone was detected only a few times. The rearrangement joins TRBV5-5 to TRBJ2-5, with D possibly being TRBD1 (5 bases). Germline V CDR1 and CDR2: SGHKS, YYEKEE (reference sequence). Deletions cut 0 bases from V and 5 bases from J, with 14 bases between. The CDR3 is made up of 15 amino acids. CDR3 sequence reads: CASSLVLGVGETQYF. The CDR3 coding sequence is TGTGCCAGCAGCTTGGTTCTAGGGGTCGGGGAGACCCAGTACTTC.

The genes are TRBV12-3 or TRBV12-4 and TRBJ2-7; D is perhaps TRBD2 (5 bases). Deletions cut 4 bases from V and 3 bases from J, with 10 bases between. CDR3 length equals 13 residues. The CDR3 DNA reads as TGTGCCAGCAGTTATTCCGGGAACTACGAGCAGTACTTC. Its translation: CASSYSGNYEQYF.

The CDR3 region is CASSIDATAYEQYF. CDR3 DNA: TGTGCCAGTAGTATAGACGCGACAGCCTACGAGCAGTACTTC. The chain uses TRBV19 and TRBJ2-7, with a tentative D call TRBD1 (5 bases). Per the germline V gene, CDR1 is LNHDA and CDR2 is SQIVND (reference sequence). This CDR3 spans 14 amino acids. Trimming cost V 0 bases and J 2 bases, with 8 bases left between them.

The chain combines TRBV3-1 (or the pseudogene TRBV3-2) with TRBJ2-3; 9 bases fit TRBD2. The CDR3 consists of 15 residues. Per germline, CDR1 LGHDT and CDR2 YNNKEL (reference sequence). The junction had 7 bases not matched to a gene; V was cut back by 2 bases and J by 7 bases. The CDR3 spells CASSQMAGGGNTQYF. CDR3 DNA: TGTGCCAGCAGCCAAATGGCGGGAGGGGGAAATACGCAGTATTTT.

The chain combines TRBV3-1 (or the pseudogene TRBV3-2) with TRBJ2-1; 7 nucleotides align to TRBD2. This CDR3 contains 12 residues. Trimming took 4 bases from V and 9 from J; bases not matched to a gene: 3. The germline gives CDR1 LGHDT, CDR2 YNNKEL (reference sequence). The CDR3, as DNA: TGTGCCAGCAGCCTCCCGGGGGGTGAGCAGTTCTTC. Amino acid sequence: CASSLPGGEQFF.

J is TRBJ1-5 and V is TRBV5-6; possible D gene TRBD1, 6 bases. There are 14 residues in the CDR3. V lost 4 bases and J lost 1, with 9 bases in between. Looked up from germline, CDR1 is SGHDT and CDR2 is YYEEEE. CDR3 amino acids: CASSRRGSNQPQHF. CDR3 coding DNA: TGTGCCAGCAGCCGCAGGGGCAGCAATCAGCCCCAGCATTTT.

This sequence joins TRBV5-5 and TRBJ2-7, with 9 positions matching TRBD1. Per germline, CDR1 SGHKS and CDR2 YYEKEE (reference sequence). After removal of 6 bases from V and 6 bases from J, the junction contained 10 bases not matched to a gene. The CDR3 spans 14 residues. CDR3 protein: CASTTPGQGGEQYF. In DNA, the CDR3 is TGTGCCAGCACCACCCCGGGACAGGGAGGCGAGCAGTACTTC.

This chain connects TRBV6-5 to TRBJ2-7, with a possible D match to TRBD1 (6 bases). The CDR3 extends over 14 amino acids. Trimming pared 7 bases from V and 2 bases from J, leaving 15 bases between. Per germline, CDR1 MNHEY and CDR2 SVGAGI. In nucleotides, the CDR3 is TGTGCCAGCAACCCCTCGGCAGGGGCCTACGAGCAGTACTTC. It is translated as CASNPSAGAYEQYF.

This clone occurred once. The V gene is TRBV6-5, the J gene TRBJ1-2, with D tentatively TRBD1 (5 bases). The CDR3 totals 12 residues. Germline V CDR1 and CDR2: MNHEY, SVGAGI. With 8 bases removed from V and 4 bases from J, the gap between germline ends came to 11 bases. In DNA form, the CDR3 reads TGTGCCAGCTCCACAGGTCTCTATGGCTACACCTTC. It specifies CASSTGLYGYTF.

The CDR3 loop reads CATSDGGSPLHF. The CDR3 DNA is TGTGCCACCAGTGACGGGGGGTCACCCCTCCACTTT. The rearrangement links TRBV24-1 to TRBJ1-6, with TRBD1 as a possible D gene (5 bases). Germline loops: CDR1 KGHDR, CDR2 SFDVKD. This CDR3 has 12 residues. Between the trimmed V and J ends, which lost 4 bases and 10 bases, there was a span of 7 bases.

The chain links TRBV28 to TRBJ1-5; D possibly corresponds to TRBD1 (6 bases). The CDR3 loop spans 15 amino acids. CDR1 and CDR2 from the germline V gene are MDHEN and SYDVKM. V was cut by 7 bases and J by 2 bases, with 15 bases left in between. CDR3 amino acids: CASTPQGGGNQPQHF. The CDR3 DNA reads as TGTGCCAGCACCCCGCAAGGGGGGGGCAATCAGCCCCAGCATTTT.

This sequence joins TRBV6-6 and TRBJ2-5; 9 bases fit TRBD1. There are 14 residues in the CDR3. V trimming: 5 bases; J trimming: 5 bases; junction bases outside the gene matches: 6. Germline values: CDR1 MNHNY, CDR2 SVGAGI (reference sequence). The CDR3 DNA is TGTGCCAGCAGTATCCGGGACAGGGTCGAGACCCAGTACTTC. Translated: CASSIRDRVETQYF.

DNA for the CDR3: TGTGCCAGCAGCTTAGGGCCGGGACAGTGGGGAGATACGCAGTATTTT. This codes for CASSLGPGQWGDTQYF. This sequence joins TRBV28 and TRBJ2-3; 7 bases fit TRBD1. The junction had 14 bases not matched to a gene; V was cut back by 6 bases and J by 5 bases. This CDR3 spans 16 amino acids. CDR1 and CDR2 (germline): MDHEN, SYDVKM.

The chain joins TRBV5-4 to TRBJ2-5, with 7 bases that match TRBD2. Losses at the gene ends were 2 bases for V and 2 bases for J; bases not matched to a gene: 9. Per the germline V gene, CDR1 is SGHNT and CDR2 is YYREEE (reference sequence). This CDR3 region has 16 residues. The CDR3 DNA sequence: TGTGCCAGCAGCTTAAAGAGCCTAGCGGATCAAGAGACCCAGTACTTC. This sequence encodes CASSLKSLADQETQYF.

In its sample, this clone was seen once. The rearrangement joins TRBV18 to TRBJ1-3; D might be TRBD1 (5 bases). CDR1 KGHSH and CDR2 LQKENI come from the germline V gene. Trimming stripped 1 base from V and 0 bases from J, with 10 bases between. This CDR3 is built from 16 residues. CDR3 loop: CASSPLRDSSGNTIYF. The CDR3 DNA is TGTGCCAGCTCACCACTCCGGGACTCCTCTGGAAACACCATATATTTT.

The V and J genes are TRBV28 and TRBJ1-5; 8 nucleotides line up with TRBD1. V lost 4 bases and J lost 0; bases outside the gene matches: 8. This CDR3 has 17 residues. Germline loops: CDR1 MDHEN, CDR2 SYDVKM. The CDR3 spells CASSSRSGGYSNQPQHF. CDR3 nucleotides: TGTGCCAGCAGTTCTCGCTCAGGGGGCTATAGCAATCAGCCCCAGCATTTT.

The CDR3 nucleotides read TGTGCCAGCAGTTTGGCAGGCAGCTCCTACGAGCAGTACTTC. Its protein product is CASSLAGSSYEQYF. The gene calls are TRBV28 and TRBJ2-7; D gene uncertain. Looked up from germline, CDR1 is MDHEN and CDR2 is SYDVKM. CDR3 length: 14 amino acids. V gave up 3 bases and J gave up 0 bases, with 9 bases separating them. Full variable domain (outside the CDR3, taken from reference TRBV28 and TRBJ2-7): DVKVTQSSRYLVKRTGEKVFLECVQDMDHENMFWYRQDPGLGLRLIYFSYDVKMKEKGDIPEGYSVSREKKERFSLILESASTNQTSMYLCASSLAGSSYEQYFGPGTRLTVT.

A note on this clone: At the DNA level, this CDR3 is encoded by other sequences in the same sample as well. This chain joins TRBV5-1 and TRBJ2-5; 9 nucleotides align to TRBD1. This CDR3 is built from 15 residues. Per germline, CDR1 SGHRS and CDR2 YFSETQ. V gave up 0 bases and J gave up 2 bases; unmatched junction bases: 2. CDR3 nucleotides: TGCGCCAGCAGCTTGGACGGGACAGGGCAAGAGACCCAGTACTTC. Translation gives CASSLDGTGQETQYF.

The gene calls are TRBV5-1 and TRBJ2-2; 11 bases map to TRBD1. The germline gives CDR1 SGHRS, CDR2 YFSETQ. V lost 2 bases to trimming and J lost 7 bases; unmatched junction nucleotides: 7. The CDR3 runs 16 residues. CDR3 DNA sequence: TGCGCCAGCAGCTTACGAGGACAGGGGGCAAGCGGGGAGCTGTTTTTT. It is translated as CASSLRGQGASGELFF. Complete variable domain (other parts from reference TRBV5-1 and TRBJ2-2): KAGVTQTPRYLIKTRGQQVTLSCSPISGHRSVSWYQQTPGQGLQFLFEYFSETQRNKGNFPGRFSGRQFSNSRSEMNVSTLELGDSALYLCASSLRGQGASGELFFGEGSRLTVL.

This clone was counted between two and nine times. The rearrangement uses TRBV6-4 and TRBJ1-1; D is undetermined. Trimming took 0 bases from V and 1 from J, leaving 12 bases between them. This CDR3 region has 16 residues. Germline V gene sequence: CDR1 MRHNA, CDR2 SNTAGT. CDR3 residues: CASSDSRLDWNTEAFF. DNA of the CDR3: TGTGCCAGCAGTGACTCGAGGCTGGACTGGAACACTGAAGCTTTCTTT.